This entry lists 17 T cell receptor beta chains sequenced from one sample in a study of cytotoxic CD8 clonotypes in ibrutinib-treated CLL. Profiling relied on immunoSEQ multiplex PCR, and the TCRdb table lists in-frame clones only, not all of them. In the table there are around 310,000 clones, roughly 80% of which are singletons. Material: PBMCs, obtained before ibrutinib treatment. The receptors shown here come from a human donor with chronic lymphocytic leukemia.

V and J are TRBV6-5 and TRBJ2-7, with 11 bases identical to TRBD2. CDR1 and CDR2 from the germline V gene are MNHEY and SVGAGI. V lost 6 bases and J lost 5; bases outside the gene matches: 9. CDR3 length: 15 residues. The CDR3 spells CASRLLAGVPHEQYF. The CDR3, as DNA: TGTGCCAGCAGGCTACTAGCGGGAGTCCCTCACGAGCAGTACTTC.

The chain recombines TRBV28 with TRBJ2-5; D is unclear. The germline V and J ends were trimmed by 3 bases and 4 bases, with 6 bases remaining between them. The germline CDR1 and CDR2 sequences are MDHEN and SYDVKM. CDR3 length: 12 amino acids. DNA for the CDR3: TGTGCCAGCAGTTTTGGACGAGAGACCCAGTACTTC. Amino acids: CASSFGRETQYF.

The rearrangement links TRBV29-1 to TRBJ2-3; 11 bases match TRBD2. The CDR3 has 15 amino acids. With 7 bases clipped from V and 0 bases from J, the junction kept 6 bases outside the gene matches. Per the germline V gene, CDR1 is SQVTM and CDR2 is ANQGSEA. CDR3 bases: TGCAGCGCCCCCGGGACTAGCGGTAGCACAGATACGCAGTATTTT. Translating it yields CSAPGTSGSTDTQYF.

A single count supports this clone. The chain combines TRBV9 with TRBJ2-7; D is undetermined. The V end was cut by 0 bases, the J end by 6 bases, with 16 bases between. From germline, CDR1 is SGDLS and CDR2 YYNGEE. This CDR3 has 15 amino acids. CDR3 sequence: CASSVEAQESREQYF. The CDR3 bases are TGTGCCAGCAGCGTAGAGGCCCAAGAGAGTCGCGAGCAGTACTTC.

This chain joins TRBV6-1 and TRBJ2-1; D not certain. CDR3 size: 13 residues. V lost 5 bases to trimming and J lost 10 bases, with 15 bases between them. CDR1 and CDR2 (germline): MNHNS, SASEGT. CDR3 nucleotides: TGTGCCAGCAGTCCGGGTCCCTTGACGGAGCAGTTCTTC. Its protein product is CASSPGPLTEQFF.

The chain uses TRBV7-2 and TRBJ2-5; TRBD2 might be the D (6 bases). The germline gives CDR1 SGHTA, CDR2 FQGNSA. CDR3 length equals 14 residues. V lost 5 bases to trimming and J lost 3 bases, with 13 bases between them. In nucleotides, the CDR3 is TGTGCCAGCAGCCTCTCTAGCGCCGAAGAGACCCAGTACTTC. Its protein product is CASSLSSAEETQYF.

The chain uses TRBV5-4 and TRBJ2-7; 13 bases are a match to TRBD2. CDR3 length: 15 residues. Unmatched junction bases numbered 3, after V lost 4 bases and J lost 2 bases. Germline lookup yields CDR1 SGHNT and CDR2 YYREEE (reference sequence). CDR3 DNA sequence: TGTGCCAGCAGCGTGACTAGCGGGAGGCCCTACGAGCAGTACTTC. Translating it yields CASSVTSGRPYEQYF.

Concerning this clone: An end of the junction does not agree with germline; a read error may underlie this. This chain links TRBV7-2 with TRBJ2-7, with TRBD2 as a possible D gene (6 bases). CDR1 is SGHTA and CDR2 is FQGNSA in the germline V gene. CDR3 length equals 13 residues. The CDR3 sequence is CASSYDWRRDFHF. CDR3 in DNA: TGTGCCAGCAGCTACGATTGGCGCAGGGACTTCCACTTC.

This clone was seen more than once but under ten times. The chain uses TRBV7-9 and TRBJ2-7; 10 positions agree with TRBD2. Germline-derived CDR1 and CDR2 are SEHNR and FQNEAQ (reference sequence). This CDR3 comprises 17 residues. The V gene end was trimmed by 5 bases and the J gene end by 3 bases; junction bases not matched to a gene: 13. The CDR3 region has the DNA TGTGCCAGCAGCCCAAGTGCTGGGACTAGCGTTTTCTACGAGCAGTACTTC. It yields the protein CASSPSAGTSVFYEQYF.

Only a few counts were recorded for this clone. The J gene is TRBJ1-2, the V gene TRBV6-1, with a tentative D call TRBD1 (5 bases). Trimming removed 6 bases at V and 4 bases at J, with 15 bases between. This CDR3 region has 14 residues. From germline, CDR1 is MNHNS and CDR2 SASEGT. The CDR3 DNA reads TGTGCCAGCAGAAGGGACGGAGGGAGCTATGGCTACACCTTC. It is translated as CASRRDGGSYGYTF.

The chain uses TRBV19 and TRBJ1-5; TRBD1 is a possible D gene (6 bases). The germline CDR1 and CDR2 sequences are LNHDA and SQIVND (reference sequence). The CDR3 is made up of 16 amino acids. V was pared by 4 bases and J by 0 bases, with 13 bases between. The CDR3 bases are TGTGCCAGTAGTACCGGGACACCCTATAGCAATCAGCCCCAGCATTTT. Amino acids: CASSTGTPYSNQPQHF.

The chain couples TRBV4-3 to TRBJ2-7; no definite D call. CDR1 is LGHNA, CDR2 YSLEER, per germline. The CDR3 is 13 amino acids. V lost 0 bases and J 3 bases, leaving 6 bases between the germline ends. DNA of the CDR3: TGCGCCAGCAGCCAAGATACGGACTACGAGCAGTACTTC. Translation gives CASSQDTDYEQYF.

The chain recombines TRBV14 with TRBJ2-1; D is unclear. The germline gives CDR1 SGHDN, CDR2 FVKESK. V lost 1 base and J 2 bases, leaving 6 bases between the germline ends. There are 14 residues in the CDR3. The DNA of the CDR3 is TGTGCCAGCAGCCAAGTGCTAGCCTACAATGAGCAGTTCTTC. It is translated as CASSQVLAYNEQFF.

The chain carries TRBV9 and TRBJ2-1, with TRBD2 identical over 11 bases. The V gene's germline CDR1 is SGDLS and CDR2 YYNGEE. V was pared by 3 bases and J by 3 bases, with 8 bases of the junction left unmatched. This CDR3 has 17 residues. CDR3 amino acids: CASSGPEGTSGYNEQFF. For the CDR3, the DNA is TGTGCCAGCAGCGGTCCCGAAGGGACTAGCGGCTACAATGAGCAGTTCTTC.

A few counts support this clone. V usage is TRBV18 and J usage is TRBJ1-2, with 8 bases that match TRBD1. The germline V gene encodes CDR1 KGHSH and CDR2 LQKENI. Trimming removed 6 bases from V and 6 bases from J; junction bases left unmatched: 3. The CDR3 covers 12 residues. The CDR3, as DNA: TGTGCCAGCTCCCCGGGACAGGATGGCTACACCTTC. Translation gives CASSPGQDGYTF.

The chain joins TRBV6-1 to TRBJ2-7, with D possibly being TRBD2 (5 bases). The CDR3 is made up of 15 amino acids. Trimming removed 2 bases at V and 2 bases at J, with 13 bases between. Germline CDR1 reads MNHNS; CDR2 reads SASEGT. The CDR3 nucleotides are TGTGCCAGCAGTGAATCCGAGGGAATTGCCTACGAGCAGTACTTC. Translating it yields CASSESEGIAYEQYF.

The CDR3 region has the DNA TGTGCCACGAACACCTACAATGAGCAGTTCTTC. This codes for CATNTYNEQFF. V usage is TRBV7-8 and J usage is TRBJ2-1; D call uncertain. With 10 bases removed from V and 2 bases from J, the gap between germline ends came to 6 bases. The CDR3 extends over 11 amino acids. Germline V gives CDR1 SGHVS, CDR2 FQNEAQ.